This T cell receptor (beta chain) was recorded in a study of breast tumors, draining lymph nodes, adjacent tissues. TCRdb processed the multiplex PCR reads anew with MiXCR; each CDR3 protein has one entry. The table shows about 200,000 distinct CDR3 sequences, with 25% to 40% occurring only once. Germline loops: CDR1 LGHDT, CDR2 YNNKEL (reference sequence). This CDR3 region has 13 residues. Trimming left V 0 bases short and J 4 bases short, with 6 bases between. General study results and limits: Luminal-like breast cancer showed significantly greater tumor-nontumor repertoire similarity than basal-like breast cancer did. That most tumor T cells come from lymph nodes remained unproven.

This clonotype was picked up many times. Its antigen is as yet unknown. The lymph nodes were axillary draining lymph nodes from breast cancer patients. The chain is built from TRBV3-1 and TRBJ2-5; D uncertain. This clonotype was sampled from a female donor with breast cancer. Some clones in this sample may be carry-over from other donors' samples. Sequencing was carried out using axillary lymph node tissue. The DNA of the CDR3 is TGTGCCAGCAGCCAAGAGCTGGGAGAGACCCAGTACTTC. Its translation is CASSQELGETQYF.